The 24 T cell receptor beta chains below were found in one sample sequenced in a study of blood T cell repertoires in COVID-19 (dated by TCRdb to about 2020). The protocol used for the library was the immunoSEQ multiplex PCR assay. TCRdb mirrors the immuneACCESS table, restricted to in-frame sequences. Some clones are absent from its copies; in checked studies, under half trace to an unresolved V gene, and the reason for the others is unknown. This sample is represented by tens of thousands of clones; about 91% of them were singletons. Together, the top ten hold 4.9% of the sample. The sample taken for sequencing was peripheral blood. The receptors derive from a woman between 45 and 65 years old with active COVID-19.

CDR3 region: CARSFFETRTSGSRGGTQYF. The CDR3 DNA is TGTGCCAGAAGCTTTTTCGAAACGAGGACTAGCGGGAGTCGTGGGGGGACCCAGTACTTC. This rearrangement joins TRBV5-3 to TRBJ2-5; TRBD2 agrees at 13 bases. TRBV5-3 counts as an open reading frame of uncertain function. V gave up 2 bases and J gave up 7 bases; unmatched junction bases: 20. The CDR3 sequence is 20 residues long.

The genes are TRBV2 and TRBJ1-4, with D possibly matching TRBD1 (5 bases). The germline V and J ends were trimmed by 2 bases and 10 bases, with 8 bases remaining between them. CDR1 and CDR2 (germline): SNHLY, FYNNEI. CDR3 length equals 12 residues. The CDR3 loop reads CASSERGRKLFF. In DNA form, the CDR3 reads TGTGCCAGCAGTGAAAGGGGCAGAAAACTGTTTTTT.

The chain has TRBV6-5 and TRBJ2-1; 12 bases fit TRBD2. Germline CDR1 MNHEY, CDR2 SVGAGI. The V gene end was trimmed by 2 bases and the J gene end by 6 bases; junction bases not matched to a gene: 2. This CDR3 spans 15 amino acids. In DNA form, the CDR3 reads TGTGCCAGCAGTTACAAGACTAGCGGGAGCAATGAGCAGTTCTTC. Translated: CASSYKTSGSNEQFF.

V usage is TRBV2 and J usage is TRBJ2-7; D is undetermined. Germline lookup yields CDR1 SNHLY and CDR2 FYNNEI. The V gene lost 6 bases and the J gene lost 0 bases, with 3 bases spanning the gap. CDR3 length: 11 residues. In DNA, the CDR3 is TGTGCCAGCAGCCTCTCCTACGAGCAGTACTTC. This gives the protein CASSLSYEQYF.

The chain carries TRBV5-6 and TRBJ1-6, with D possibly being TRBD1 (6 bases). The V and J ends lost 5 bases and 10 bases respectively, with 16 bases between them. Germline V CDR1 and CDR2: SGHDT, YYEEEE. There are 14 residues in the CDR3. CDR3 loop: CASSRQAKGSPLHF. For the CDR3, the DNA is TGTGCCAGCAGTCGACAGGCTAAAGGGTCACCCCTCCACTTT.

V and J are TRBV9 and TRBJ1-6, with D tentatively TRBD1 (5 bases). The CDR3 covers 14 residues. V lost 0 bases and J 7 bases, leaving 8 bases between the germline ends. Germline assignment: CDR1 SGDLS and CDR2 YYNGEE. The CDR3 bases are TGTGCCAGCAGCGTAGGACAGCAAAATTCACCCCTCCACTTT. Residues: CASSVGQQNSPLHF. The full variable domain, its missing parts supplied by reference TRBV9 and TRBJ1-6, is DSGVTQTPKHLITATGQRVTLRCSPRSGDLSVYWYQQSLDQGLQFLIQYYNGEERAKGNILERFSAQQFPDLHSELNLSSLELGDSALYFCASSVGQQNSPLHFGNGTRLTVT.

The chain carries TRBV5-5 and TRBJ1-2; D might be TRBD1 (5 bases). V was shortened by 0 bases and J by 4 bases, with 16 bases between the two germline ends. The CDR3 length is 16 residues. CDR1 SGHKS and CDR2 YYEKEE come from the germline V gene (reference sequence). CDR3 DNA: TGTGCCAGCAGCTTGGGTGGTCGGCAGGGAAGCTATGGCTACACCTTC. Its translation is CASSLGGRQGSYGYTF.

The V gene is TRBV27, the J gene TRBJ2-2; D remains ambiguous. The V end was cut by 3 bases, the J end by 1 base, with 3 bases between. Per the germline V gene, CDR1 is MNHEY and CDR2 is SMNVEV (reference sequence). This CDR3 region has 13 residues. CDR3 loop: CASSFGNTGELFF. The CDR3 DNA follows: TGTGCCAGCAGTTTCGGGAACACCGGGGAGCTGTTTTTT.

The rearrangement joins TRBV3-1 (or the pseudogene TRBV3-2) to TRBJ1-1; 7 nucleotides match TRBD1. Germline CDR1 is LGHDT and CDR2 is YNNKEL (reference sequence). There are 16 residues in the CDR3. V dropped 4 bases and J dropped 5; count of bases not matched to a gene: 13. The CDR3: CASSRGQTGAGTEAFF. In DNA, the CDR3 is TGTGCCAGCAGCCGAGGCCAAACAGGGGCCGGGACTGAAGCTTTCTTT.

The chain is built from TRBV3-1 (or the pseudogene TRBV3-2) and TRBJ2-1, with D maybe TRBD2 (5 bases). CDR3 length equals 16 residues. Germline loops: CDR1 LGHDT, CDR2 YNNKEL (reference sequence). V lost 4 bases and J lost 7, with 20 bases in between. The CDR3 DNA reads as TGTGCCAGCAGCCTATTTAATCCGTCGGGCGGGAATGAGCAGTTCTTC. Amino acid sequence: CASSLFNPSGGNEQFF.

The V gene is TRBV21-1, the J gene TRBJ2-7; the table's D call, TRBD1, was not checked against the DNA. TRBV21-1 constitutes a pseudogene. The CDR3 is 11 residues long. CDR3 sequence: CASRDRGEQYF. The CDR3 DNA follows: TGTGCCAGCAGGGACAGGGGCGAGCAGTACTTC.

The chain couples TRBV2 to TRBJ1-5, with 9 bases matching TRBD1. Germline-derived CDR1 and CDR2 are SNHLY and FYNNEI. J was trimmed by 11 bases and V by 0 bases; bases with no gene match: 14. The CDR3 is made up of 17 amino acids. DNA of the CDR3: TGTGCCAGCAGTGAAGCCCCGGGACAGGGACGAATATCAGCCCAGCATTTT. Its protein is CASSEAPGQGRISAQHF.

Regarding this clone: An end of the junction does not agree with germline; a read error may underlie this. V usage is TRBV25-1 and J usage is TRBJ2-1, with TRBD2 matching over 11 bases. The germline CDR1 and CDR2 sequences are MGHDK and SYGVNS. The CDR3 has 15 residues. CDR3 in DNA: TGTGCCAACAGTGATGTCCTAGCGGGAGGCCATGAGCAGTTCTTC. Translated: CANSDVLAGGHEQFF.

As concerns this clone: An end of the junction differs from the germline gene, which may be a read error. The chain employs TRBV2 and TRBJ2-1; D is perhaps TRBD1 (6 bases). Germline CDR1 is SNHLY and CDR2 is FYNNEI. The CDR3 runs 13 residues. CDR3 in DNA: TGTGCCAGCTGTGAGGACAGTCGGGATGAGCAGTTCTTC. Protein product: CASCEDSRDEQFF.

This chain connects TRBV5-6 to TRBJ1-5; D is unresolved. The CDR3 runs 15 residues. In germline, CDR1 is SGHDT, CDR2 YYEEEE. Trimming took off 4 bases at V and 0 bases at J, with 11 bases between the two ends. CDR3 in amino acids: CASSLSPGSNQPQHF. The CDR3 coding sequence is TGTGCCAGCAGCCTATCCCCCGGTAGCAATCAGCCCCAGCATTTT.

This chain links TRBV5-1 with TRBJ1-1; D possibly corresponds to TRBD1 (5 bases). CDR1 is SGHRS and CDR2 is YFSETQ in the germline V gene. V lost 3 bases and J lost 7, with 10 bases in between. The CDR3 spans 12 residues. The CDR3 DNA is TGCGCCAGCAGCTCCAGGGCTGGTGAAGCTTTCTTT. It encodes CASSSRAGEAFF.

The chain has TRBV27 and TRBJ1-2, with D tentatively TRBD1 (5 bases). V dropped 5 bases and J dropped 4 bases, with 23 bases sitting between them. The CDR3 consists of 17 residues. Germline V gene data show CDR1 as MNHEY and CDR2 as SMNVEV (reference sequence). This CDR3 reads CASSQSRDGGFAYGYTF. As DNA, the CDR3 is TGTGCCAGCAGTCAGAGCCGGGACGGAGGGTTTGCCTATGGCTACACCTTC.

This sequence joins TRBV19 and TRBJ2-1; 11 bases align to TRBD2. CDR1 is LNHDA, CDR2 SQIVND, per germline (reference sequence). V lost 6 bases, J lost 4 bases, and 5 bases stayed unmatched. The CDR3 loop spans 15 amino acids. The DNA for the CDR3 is TGTGCCAGTAGACTAACTAGCGGGAGTTACAATGAGCAGTTCTTC. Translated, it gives CASRLTSGSYNEQFF.

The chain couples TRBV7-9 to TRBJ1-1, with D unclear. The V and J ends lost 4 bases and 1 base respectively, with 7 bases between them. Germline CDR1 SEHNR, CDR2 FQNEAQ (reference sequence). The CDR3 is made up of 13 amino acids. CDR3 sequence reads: CASSSSQNTEAFF. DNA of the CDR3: TGTGCCAGCAGCTCCTCACAGAACACTGAAGCTTTCTTT.

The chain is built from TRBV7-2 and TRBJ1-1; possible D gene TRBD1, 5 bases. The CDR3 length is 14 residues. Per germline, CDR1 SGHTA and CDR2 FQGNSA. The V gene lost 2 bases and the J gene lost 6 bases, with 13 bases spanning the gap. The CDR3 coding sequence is TGTGCCAGCAGCTTACTCCGACAGCTTCCTGAAGCTTTCTTT. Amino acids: CASSLLRQLPEAFF. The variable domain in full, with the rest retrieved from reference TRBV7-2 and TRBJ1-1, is GAGVSQSPSNKVTEKGKDVELRCDPISGHTALYWYRQSLGQGLEFLIYFQGNSAPDKSGLPSDRFSAERTGGSVSTLTIQRTQQEDSAVYLCASSLLRQLPEAFFGQGTRLTVV.

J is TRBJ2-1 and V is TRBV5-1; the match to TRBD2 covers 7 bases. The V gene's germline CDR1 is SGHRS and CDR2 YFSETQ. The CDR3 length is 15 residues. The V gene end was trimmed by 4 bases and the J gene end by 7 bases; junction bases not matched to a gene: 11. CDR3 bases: TGCGCCAGCAGCCAACGACTAGCACTGGCAAATGAGCAGTTCTTC. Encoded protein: CASSQRLALANEQFF.

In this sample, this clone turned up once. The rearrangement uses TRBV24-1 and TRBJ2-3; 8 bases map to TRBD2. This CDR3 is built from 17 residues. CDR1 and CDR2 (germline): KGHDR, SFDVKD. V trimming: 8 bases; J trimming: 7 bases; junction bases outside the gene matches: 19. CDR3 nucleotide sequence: TGTGCCACCAACCACGACCTACGGGACCGCGGGGGGAATACGCAGTATTTT. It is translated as CATNHDLRDRGGNTQYF.

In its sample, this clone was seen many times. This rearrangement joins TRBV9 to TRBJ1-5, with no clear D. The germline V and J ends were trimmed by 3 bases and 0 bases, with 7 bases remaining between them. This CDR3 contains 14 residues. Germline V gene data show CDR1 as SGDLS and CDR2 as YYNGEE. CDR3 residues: CASSDRYSNQPQHF. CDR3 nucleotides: TGTGCCAGCAGCGACAGATATAGCAATCAGCCCCAGCATTTT. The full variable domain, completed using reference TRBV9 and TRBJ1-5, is DSGVTQTPKHLITATGQRVTLRCSPRSGDLSVYWYQQSLDQGLQFLIQYYNGEERAKGNILERFSAQQFPDLHSELNLSSLELGDSALYFCASSDRYSNQPQHFGDGTRLSIL.

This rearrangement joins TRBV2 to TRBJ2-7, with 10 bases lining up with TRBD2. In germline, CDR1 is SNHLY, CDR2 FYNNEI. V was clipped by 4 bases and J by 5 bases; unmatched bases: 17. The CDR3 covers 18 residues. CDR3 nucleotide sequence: TGTGCCAGCAGTGGATCGACCGCCTCGAGCGGGAGGGCTAACGAGCAGTACTTC. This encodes CASSGSTASSGRANEQYF. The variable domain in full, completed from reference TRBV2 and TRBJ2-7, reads EPEVTQTPSHQVTQMGQEVILRCVPISNHLYFYWYRQILGQKVEFLVSFYNNEISEKSEIFDDQFSVERPDGSNFTLKIRSTKLEDSAMYFCASSGSTASSGRANEQYFGPGTRLTVT.